This TCR beta chain was sequenced during a study of low-dose radiotherapy and immunotherapy resistance in tumors. The trim removed 1 base at V and 2 bases at J, leaving 5 bases unmatched. The CDR3 runs 17 residues. This clonotype was observed at least ten times. Primers targeting TRAV and TRBV primed first-strand cDNA, covering alpha and beta chains. With a constant-region primer and a V-primer adapter, TCRs were subjected to 20 to 25 PCR cycles of amplification. TCRdb re-analysed the reads in MiXCR, keeping a single row per CDR3 protein. The table lists more than 90,000 distinct CDR3 sequences, 20% to 25% of them singletons. Time point described: after trial treatment. Treatment specified: LDRT plus nivolumab, ipilimumab, low-dose cyclophosphamide and aspirin (RACIN trial). Donors were dosed with nivolumab and ipilimumab; they also received aspirin, low-dose cyclophosphamide and low-dose radiotherapy. Those eligible were patients bearing advanced solid tumors lacking tumor-infiltrating lymphocytes.

This chain links TRBV12-3 or TRBV12-4 with TRBJ2-3, with TRBD2 matching 11 bases. Sequencing was performed on PBMCs, taken after low-dose radiotherapy plus immunotherapy. The sequence was collected from a male donor with prostate cancer. CDR3 in DNA: TGTGCCAGCAGTTTAGACACTAGCGGGGGCTTCACAGATACGCAGTATTTT. Protein product: CASSLDTSGGFTDTQYF.